This T cell receptor (beta chain) was retrieved from a study of T-cell memory formation after mild COVID-19. The study, taken as a whole, reports: The study found contracting CD4+ clones mainly in CM and EM and contracting CD8+ clones in EMRA. Some SARS-CoV-2-responding clones were already detected in memory before infection.

The CDR3 loop spans 14 amino acids. Germline V gene data show CDR1 as SEHNR and CDR2 as FQNEAQ (reference sequence). Germline trimming cut 5 bases from V and 7 bases from J; bases unmatched to any gene: 8. TCRdb re-called the 5' RACE reads through MiXCR, storing one row per CDR3 protein. The sample contains roughly 600,000 distinct CDR3 sequences, about 20% of which appear only once. This clonotype appeared a few times. The antigen remains unidentified. V usage is TRBV7-9 and J usage is TRBJ2-1, with 7 positions matching TRBD1. The origin of this receptor is an adult woman who had mild COVID-19 (a few samples of this study predate the infection). Cell type and time point are not known. The sequenced sample was PBMCs or a T cell subset sorted from them (not recorded which). The DNA of the CDR3 is TGTGCCAGCAGCCTCCCCTCGACAGGGAATGAGCAGTTCTTC. The encoded protein is CASSLPSTGNEQFF.